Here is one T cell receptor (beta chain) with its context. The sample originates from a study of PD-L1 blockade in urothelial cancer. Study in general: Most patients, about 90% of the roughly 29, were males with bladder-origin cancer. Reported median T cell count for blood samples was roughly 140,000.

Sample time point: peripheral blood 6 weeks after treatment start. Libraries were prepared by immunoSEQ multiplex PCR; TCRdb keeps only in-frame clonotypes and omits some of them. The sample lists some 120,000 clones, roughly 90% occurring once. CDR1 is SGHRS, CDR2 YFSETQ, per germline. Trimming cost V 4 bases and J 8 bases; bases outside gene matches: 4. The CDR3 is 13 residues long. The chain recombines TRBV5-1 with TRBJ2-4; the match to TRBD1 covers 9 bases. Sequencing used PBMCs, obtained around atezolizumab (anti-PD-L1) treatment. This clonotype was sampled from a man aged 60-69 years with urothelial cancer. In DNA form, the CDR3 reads TGCGCCAGCAGCAGGACAGGGGACGACATTCAGTACTTC. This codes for CASSRTGDDIQYF. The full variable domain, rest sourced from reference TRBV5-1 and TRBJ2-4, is KAGVTQTPRYLIKTRGQQVTLSCSPISGHRSVSWYQQTPGQGLQFLFEYFSETQRNKGNFPGRFSGRQFSNSRSEMNVSTLELGDSALYLCASSRTGDDIQYFGAGTRLSVL.